The TCR beta chain under discussion was sequenced for a study of T cell responses to AZD1222 COVID-19 vaccine. Clones were read by immunoSEQ multiplex PCR, and TCRdb kept only the in-frame ones, dropping some. The sample has 200,000 or so clones; 90% to 95% are singletons. This clone was observed a single time. Germline V gene lookup returns CDR1 SGDLS and CDR2 YYNGEE. V lost 5 bases to trimming and J lost 1 base, with 10 bases between them. The CDR3 loop spans 14 amino acids. The V gene is TRBV9, the J gene TRBJ1-5; perhaps TRBD1 as D (6 bases). The sample here was peripheral blood, taken 28 days after the second AZD1222 dose. The clonotype comes from an adult who received the AZD1222 COVID-19 vaccine. CDR3 protein: CASSRTGSNQPQHF. CDR3 DNA: TGTGCCAGCAGTCGTACAGGGAGCAATCAGCCCCAGCATTTT.